This T cell receptor (beta chain) was identified in a study of cytomegalovirus exposure and HLA in healthy donors. Here immunoSEQ multiplex PCR was the method, and the copy in TCRdb shows in-frame clones only, minus some. The table includes roughly 98,000 clones, more than 85% detected once. The sequenced sample was PBMCs. The receptor's source is a man aged 18 to 30 in good health and CMV-seropositive.

The CDR3 nucleotides read TGTGCCAGCAGCTTAGAAGCAAGCGGCCCCTACGAGCAGTACTTC. Translation gives CASSLEASGPYEQYF. The chain employs TRBV7-2 and TRBJ2-7, with D perhaps matching TRBD2 (5 bases). The CDR3 covers 15 residues. CDR1 is SGHTA and CDR2 is FQGNSA in the germline V gene. V lost 1 base to trimming and J lost 2 bases, with 12 bases between them.